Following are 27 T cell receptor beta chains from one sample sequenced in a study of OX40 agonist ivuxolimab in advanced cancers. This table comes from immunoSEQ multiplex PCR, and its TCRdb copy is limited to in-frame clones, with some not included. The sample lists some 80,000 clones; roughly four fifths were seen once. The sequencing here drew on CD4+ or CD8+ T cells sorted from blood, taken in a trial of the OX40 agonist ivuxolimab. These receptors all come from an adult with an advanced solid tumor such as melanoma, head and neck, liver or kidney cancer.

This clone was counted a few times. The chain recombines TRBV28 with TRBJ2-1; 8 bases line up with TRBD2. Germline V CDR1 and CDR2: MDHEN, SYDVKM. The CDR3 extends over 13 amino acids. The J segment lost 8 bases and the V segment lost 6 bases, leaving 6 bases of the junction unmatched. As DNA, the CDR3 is TGTGCCAGCAGCCCGACTAGCGAATATGAGCAGTTCTTC. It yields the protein CASSPTSEYEQFF.

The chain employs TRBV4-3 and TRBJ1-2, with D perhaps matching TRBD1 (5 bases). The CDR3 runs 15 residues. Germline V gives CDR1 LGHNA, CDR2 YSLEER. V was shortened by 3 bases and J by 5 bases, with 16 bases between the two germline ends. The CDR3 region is CASSQDRDDRYGYTF. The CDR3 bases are TGCGCCAGCAGCCAGGACCGGGACGACAGATATGGCTACACCTTC.

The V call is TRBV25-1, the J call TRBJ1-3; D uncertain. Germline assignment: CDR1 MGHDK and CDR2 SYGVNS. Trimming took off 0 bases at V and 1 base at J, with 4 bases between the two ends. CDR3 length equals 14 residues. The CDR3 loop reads CASSEYGSGNTIYF. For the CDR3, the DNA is TGTGCCAGCAGTGAATATGGTTCTGGAAACACCATATATTTT. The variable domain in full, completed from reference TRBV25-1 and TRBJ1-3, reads EADIYQTPRYLVIGTGKKITLECSQTMGHDKMYWYQQDPGMELHLIHYSYGVNSTEKGDLSSESTVSRIRTEHFPLTLESARPSHTSQYLCASSEYGSGNTIYFGEGSWLTVV.

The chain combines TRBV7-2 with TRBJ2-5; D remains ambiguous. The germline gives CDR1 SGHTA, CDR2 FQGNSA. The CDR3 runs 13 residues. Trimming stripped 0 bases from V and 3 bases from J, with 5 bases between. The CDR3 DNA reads TGTGCCAGCAGCTTAGCGGCAGAAGAGACCCAGTACTTC. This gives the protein CASSLAAEETQYF.

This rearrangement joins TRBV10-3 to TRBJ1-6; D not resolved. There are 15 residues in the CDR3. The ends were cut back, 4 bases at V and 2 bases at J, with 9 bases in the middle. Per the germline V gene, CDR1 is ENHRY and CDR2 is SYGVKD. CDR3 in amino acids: CAISGGDAYNSPLHF. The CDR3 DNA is TGTGCCATCAGTGGTGGGGATGCCTATAATTCACCCCTCCACTTT.

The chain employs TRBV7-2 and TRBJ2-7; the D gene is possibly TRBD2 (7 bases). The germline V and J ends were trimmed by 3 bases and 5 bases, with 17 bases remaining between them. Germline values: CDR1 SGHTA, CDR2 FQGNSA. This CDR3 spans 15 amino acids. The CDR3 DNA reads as TGTGCCAGCAGCTTGGGGGGGCAGGGCTGGAACGAGCAGTACTTC. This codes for CASSLGGQGWNEQYF.

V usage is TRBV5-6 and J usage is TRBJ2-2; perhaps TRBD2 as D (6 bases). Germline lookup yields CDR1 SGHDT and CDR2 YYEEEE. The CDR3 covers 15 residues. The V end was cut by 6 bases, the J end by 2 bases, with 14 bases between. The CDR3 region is CASKNWGVNTGELFF. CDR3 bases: TGTGCCAGCAAGAATTGGGGGGTTAACACCGGGGAGCTGTTTTTT. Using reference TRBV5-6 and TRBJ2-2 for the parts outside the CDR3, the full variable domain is DAGVTQSPTHLIKTRGQQVTLRCSPKSGHDTVSWYQQALGQGPQFIFQYYEEEERQRGNFPDRFSGHQFPNYSSELNVNALLLGDSALYLCASKNWGVNTGELFFGEGSRLTVL.

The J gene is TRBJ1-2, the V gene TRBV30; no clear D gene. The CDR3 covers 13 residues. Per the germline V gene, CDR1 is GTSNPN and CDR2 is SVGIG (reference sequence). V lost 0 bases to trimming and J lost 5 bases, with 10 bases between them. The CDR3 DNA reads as TGTGCCTGGAGTGTCGTGGGATCTTATGGCTACACCTTC. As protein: CAWSVVGSYGYTF.

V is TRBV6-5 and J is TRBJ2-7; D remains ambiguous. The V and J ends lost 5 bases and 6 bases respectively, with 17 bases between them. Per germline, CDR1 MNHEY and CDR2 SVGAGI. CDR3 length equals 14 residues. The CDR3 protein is CASSRRDMGGEQYF. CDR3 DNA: TGTGCCAGCAGTCGCCGCGACATGGGTGGCGAGCAGTACTTC.

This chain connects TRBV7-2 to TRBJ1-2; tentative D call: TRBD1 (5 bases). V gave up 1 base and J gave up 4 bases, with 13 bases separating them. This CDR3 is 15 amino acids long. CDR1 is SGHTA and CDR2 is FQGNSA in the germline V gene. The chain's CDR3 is CASSLGSGNAYGYTF. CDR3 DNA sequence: TGTGCCAGCAGCTTAGGGTCAGGGAATGCCTATGGCTACACCTTC.

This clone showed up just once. As DNA, the CDR3 is TGTGCCACCAGCAGAGGCAGGACTAGCGGGAGTTTCACTGAGCAGTTCTTC. This codes for CATSRGRTSGSFTEQFF. The chain employs TRBV15 and TRBJ2-1; 13 bases fit TRBD2. The CDR3 is 17 residues long. The V gene's germline CDR1 is LNHNV and CDR2 YYDKDF (reference sequence). The trim removed 1 base at V and 9 bases at J, leaving 9 bases unmatched.

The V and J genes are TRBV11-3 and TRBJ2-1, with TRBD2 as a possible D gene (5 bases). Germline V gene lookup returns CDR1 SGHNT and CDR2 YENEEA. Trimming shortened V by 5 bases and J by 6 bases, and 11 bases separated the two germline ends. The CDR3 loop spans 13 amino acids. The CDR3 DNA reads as TGTGCCAGCAGCACCGGACTCCTCAATGAGCAGTTCTTC. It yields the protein CASSTGLLNEQFF.

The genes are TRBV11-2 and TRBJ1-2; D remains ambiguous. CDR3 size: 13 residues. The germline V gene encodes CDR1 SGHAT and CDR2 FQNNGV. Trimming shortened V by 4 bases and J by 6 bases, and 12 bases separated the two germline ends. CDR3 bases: TGTGCCAGCAGCTCCCATGGAGGGCATGGCTACACCTTC. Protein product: CASSSHGGHGYTF.

CDR3 in amino acids: CASSLGLAHTDTQYF. In DNA, the CDR3 is TGTGCCAGCAGCTTGGGACTAGCTCACACAGATACGCAGTATTTT. The chain recombines TRBV5-8 with TRBJ2-3; 7 bases match TRBD2. Germline assignment: CDR1 SGHTS and CDR2 YDEGEE. This CDR3 has 15 amino acids. Losses at the gene ends were 0 bases for V and 2 bases for J; bases not matched to a gene: 3.

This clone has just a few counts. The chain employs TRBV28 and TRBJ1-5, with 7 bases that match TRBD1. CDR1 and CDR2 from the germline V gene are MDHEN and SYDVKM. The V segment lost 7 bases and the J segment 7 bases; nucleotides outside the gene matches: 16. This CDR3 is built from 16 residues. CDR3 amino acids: CASTQGGGGGRQPQHF. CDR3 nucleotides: TGTGCCAGCACCCAAGGGGGAGGGGGCGGAAGACAGCCCCAGCATTTT.

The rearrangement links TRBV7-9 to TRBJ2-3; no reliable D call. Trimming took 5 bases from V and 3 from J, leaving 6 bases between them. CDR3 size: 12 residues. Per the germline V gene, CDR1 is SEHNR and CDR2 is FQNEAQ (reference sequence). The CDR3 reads CASSTSTDTQYF. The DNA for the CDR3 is TGTGCCAGCAGCACCTCGACAGATACGCAGTATTTT.

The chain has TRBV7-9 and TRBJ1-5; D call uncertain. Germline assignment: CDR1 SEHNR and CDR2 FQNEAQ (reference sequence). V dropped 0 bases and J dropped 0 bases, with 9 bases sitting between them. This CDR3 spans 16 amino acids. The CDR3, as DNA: TGTGCCAGCAGCTTAGCGAAAGGCCTTAGCAATCAGCCCCAGCATTTT. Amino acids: CASSLAKGLSNQPQHF. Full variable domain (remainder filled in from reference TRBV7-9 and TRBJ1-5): DTGVSQNPRHKITKRGQNVTFRCDPISEHNRLYWYRQTLGQGPEFLTYFQNEAQLEKSRLLSDRFSAERPKGSFSTLEIQRTEQGDSAMYLCASSLAKGLSNQPQHFGDGTRLSIL.

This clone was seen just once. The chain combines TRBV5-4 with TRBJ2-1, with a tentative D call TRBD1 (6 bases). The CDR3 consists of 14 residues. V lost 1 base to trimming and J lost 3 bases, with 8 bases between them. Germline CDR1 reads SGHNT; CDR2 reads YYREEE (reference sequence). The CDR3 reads CASSLSDSYNEQFF. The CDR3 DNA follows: TGTGCCAGCAGCTTGTCGGACAGCTACAATGAGCAGTTCTTC. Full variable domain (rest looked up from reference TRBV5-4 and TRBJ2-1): ETGVTQSPTHLIKTRGQQVTLRCSSQSGHNTVSWYQQALGQGPQFIFQYYREEENGRGNFPPRFSGLQFPNYSSELNVNALELDDSALYLCASSLSDSYNEQFFGPGTRLTVL.

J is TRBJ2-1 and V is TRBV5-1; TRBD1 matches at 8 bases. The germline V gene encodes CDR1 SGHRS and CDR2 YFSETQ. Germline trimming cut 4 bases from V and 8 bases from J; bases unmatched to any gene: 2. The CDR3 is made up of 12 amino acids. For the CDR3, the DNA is TGCGCCAGCAGCCAACAGGGGGATGAGCAGTTCTTC. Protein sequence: CASSQQGDEQFF.

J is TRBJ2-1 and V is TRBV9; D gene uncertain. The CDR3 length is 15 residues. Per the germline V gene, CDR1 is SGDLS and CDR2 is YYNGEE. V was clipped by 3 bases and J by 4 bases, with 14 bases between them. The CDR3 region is CASSASLGRYNEQFF. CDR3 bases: TGTGCCAGCAGCGCTTCCTTAGGACGTTACAATGAGCAGTTCTTC.

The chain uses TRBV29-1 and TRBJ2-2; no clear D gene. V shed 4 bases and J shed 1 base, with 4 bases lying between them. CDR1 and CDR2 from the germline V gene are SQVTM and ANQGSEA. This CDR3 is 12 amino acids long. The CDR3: CSVGQNTGELFF. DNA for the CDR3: TGCAGCGTTGGGCAGAACACCGGGGAGCTGTTTTTT.

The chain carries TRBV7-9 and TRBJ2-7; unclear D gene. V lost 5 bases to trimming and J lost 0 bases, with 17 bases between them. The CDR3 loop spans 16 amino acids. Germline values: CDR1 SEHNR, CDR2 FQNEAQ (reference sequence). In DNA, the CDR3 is TGTGCCAGCAGCACTCCGGACGGTAGGAGCTCCTACGAGCAGTACTTC. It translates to CASSTPDGRSSYEQYF.

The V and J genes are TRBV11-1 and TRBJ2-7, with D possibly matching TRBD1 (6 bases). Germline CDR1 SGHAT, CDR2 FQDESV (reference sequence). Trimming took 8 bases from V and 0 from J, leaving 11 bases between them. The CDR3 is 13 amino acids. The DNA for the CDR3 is TGTGCCAGCGGGGACACGAGCTCCTACGAGCAGTACTTC. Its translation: CASGDTSSYEQYF.

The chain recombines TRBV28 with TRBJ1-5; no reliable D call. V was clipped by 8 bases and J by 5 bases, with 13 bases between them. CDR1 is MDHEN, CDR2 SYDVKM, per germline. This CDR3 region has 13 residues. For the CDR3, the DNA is TGTGCCAGCGCTTGGGGAGCCTATCAGCCCCAGCATTTT. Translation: CASAWGAYQPQHF.

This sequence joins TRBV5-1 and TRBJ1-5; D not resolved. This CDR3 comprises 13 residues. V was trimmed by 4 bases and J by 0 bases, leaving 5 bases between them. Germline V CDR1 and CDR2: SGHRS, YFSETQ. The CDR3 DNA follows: TGCGCCAGCAGCGAGGGTAGCAATCAGCCCCAGCATTTT. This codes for CASSEGSNQPQHF.

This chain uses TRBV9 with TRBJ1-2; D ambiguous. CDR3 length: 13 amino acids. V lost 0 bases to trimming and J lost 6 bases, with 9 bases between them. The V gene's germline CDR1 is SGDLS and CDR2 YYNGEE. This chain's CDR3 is CASSVETFDGYTF. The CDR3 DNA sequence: TGTGCCAGCAGCGTAGAAACGTTCGATGGCTACACCTTC.

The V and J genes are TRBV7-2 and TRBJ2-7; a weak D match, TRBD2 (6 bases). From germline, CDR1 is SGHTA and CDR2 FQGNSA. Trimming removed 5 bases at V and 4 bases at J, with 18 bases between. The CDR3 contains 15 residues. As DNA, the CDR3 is TGTGCCAGCAGCGACATGTTGGGGGGTGGTTACGAGCAGTACTTC. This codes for CASSDMLGGGYEQYF.